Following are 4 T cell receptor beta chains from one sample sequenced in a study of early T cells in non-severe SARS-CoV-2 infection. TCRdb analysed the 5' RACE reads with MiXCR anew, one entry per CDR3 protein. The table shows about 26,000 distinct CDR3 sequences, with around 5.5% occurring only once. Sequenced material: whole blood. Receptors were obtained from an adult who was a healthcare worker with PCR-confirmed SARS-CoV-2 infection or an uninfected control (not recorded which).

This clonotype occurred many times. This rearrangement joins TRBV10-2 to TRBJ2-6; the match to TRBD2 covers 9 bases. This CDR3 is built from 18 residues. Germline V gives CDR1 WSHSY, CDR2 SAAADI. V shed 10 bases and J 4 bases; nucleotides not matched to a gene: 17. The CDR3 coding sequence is TGCGCCACCATACCCCCTAGCGGGGTCTCGGGCGGGGCCAACGTCCTGACTTTC. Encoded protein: CATIPPSGVSGGANVLTF.

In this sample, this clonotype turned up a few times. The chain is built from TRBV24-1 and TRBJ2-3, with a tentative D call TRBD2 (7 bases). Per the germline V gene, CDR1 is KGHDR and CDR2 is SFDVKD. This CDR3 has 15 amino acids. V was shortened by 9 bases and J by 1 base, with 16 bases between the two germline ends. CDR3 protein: CATARGADRTDTQYF. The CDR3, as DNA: TGTGCCACCGCCCGGGGGGCAGACCGCACAGATACGCAGTATTTT.

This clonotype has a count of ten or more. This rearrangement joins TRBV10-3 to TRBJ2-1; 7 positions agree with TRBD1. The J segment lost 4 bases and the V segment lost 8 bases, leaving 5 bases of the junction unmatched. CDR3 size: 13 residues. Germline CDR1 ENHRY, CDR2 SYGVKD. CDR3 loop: CAIGQGVYNEQFF. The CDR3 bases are TGTGCCATCGGGCAGGGGGTATACAATGAGCAGTTCTTC.

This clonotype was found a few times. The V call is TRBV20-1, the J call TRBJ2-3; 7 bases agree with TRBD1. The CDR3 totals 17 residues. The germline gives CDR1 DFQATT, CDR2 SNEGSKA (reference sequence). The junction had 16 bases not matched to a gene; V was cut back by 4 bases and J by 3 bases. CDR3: CSAKVRLRGWVTDTQYF. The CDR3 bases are TGCAGTGCTAAAGTTAGACTCAGGGGGTGGGTGACAGATACGCAGTATTTT.